Listed below are T cell receptor beta chains from one sample, sequenced in a study of CXCR3-negative and CXCR3-positive naive CD8 T cells. TCRdb re-called the 5' RACE reads, yielding one record per CDR3 amino acid sequence without DNA. The sample table includes about 40,000 distinct CDR3 sequences. Sequencing input: memory CD8+ T cells from blood. These receptors came from a human donor in good health. Some clones in this sample may be carry-over from other donors' samples. The CDR3 runs from the conserved cysteine through the conserved F or W. Clone size appears in some rows only: once, few, many, or a class for an expanded clone.

clone_size,cdr3_length,j_call,v_call,cdr3_aa
.,19,TRBJ2-2,TRBV19,CASSAPGQTGWYRAGELFF
.,13,TRBJ2-6,TRBV6-2/TRBV6-3,CASSESGANVLTF
.,15,TRBJ1-1,TRBV14,CASSQDWGVNTEAFF
.,13,TRBJ2-5,TRBV29-1,CSVVAPNQETQYF
.,14,TRBJ2-1,TRBV6-4,CASKVAGELNEQFF
.,17,TRBJ2-6,TRBV4-3,CASSQDEEYSGANVLTF
.,14,TRBJ1-5,TRBV12-3/TRBV12-4,CASSSTGASQPQHF
.,13,TRBJ1-6,TRBV20-1,CSATTASNSPLHF
.,16,TRBJ1-4,TRBV4-3,CASSQGRALSNEKLFF
.,20,TRBJ2-3,TRBV6-5,CASNPSPSWTADYDTDTQYF
.,13,TRBJ1-5,TRBV14,CASSRRGNQPQHF
.,16,TRBJ2-5,TRBV7-7,CASSFSRDSLRETQYF
.,15,TRBJ2-1,TRBV3-1,CASSPTSGGLNEQFF
.,13,TRBJ1-1,TRBV29-1,CSVGRESDTEAFF
.,13,TRBJ1-5,TRBV13,CASSPQGDQPQHF
.,14,TRBJ1-1,TRBV9,CASSGGGYSTEAFF
.,15,TRBJ2-1,TRBV19,CASSIGQGGANEQFF
.,16,TRBJ2-3,TRBV7-9,CASSLPTSGETDTQYF
.,17,TRBJ2-3,TRBV7-9,CASSFFVGGASTDTQYF
.,15,TRBJ2-7,TRBV29-1,CSVEGFAGGSYEQYF
.,15,TRBJ2-1,TRBV15,CATSRTSGVDNEQFF
.,16,TRBJ2-7,TRBV18,CASSPPGGHSSYEQYF
.,16,TRBJ2-3,TRBV20-1,CSARGAAGSYTDTQYF
.,16,TRBJ2-3,TRBV14,CASSATGMAGTDTQYF
.,13,TRBJ2-5,TRBV20-1,CSAIKGLQETQYF
.,13,TRBJ1-2,TRBV29-1,CSVEPAGKRGYTF
.,13,TRBJ1-1,TRBV27,CASSPQLNTEAFF
.,15,TRBJ1-1,TRBV29-1,CSVESGRYSSLEAFF
.,12,TRBJ2-7,TRBV29-1,CSVSIQGLEQYF
.,12,TRBJ1-1,TRBV29-1,CSAWDNPTEAFF
.,15,TRBJ2-1,TRBV14,CASSSGRLDYNEQFF
.,14,TRBJ1-2,TRBV29-1,CSVEQATDYEGYTF
.,15,TRBJ2-7,TRBV13,CASSSSGTGPYEQYF
.,16,TRBJ2-5,TRBV7-9,CASSSGTSGSQETQYF
.,15,TRBJ2-1,TRBV7-3,CASSLRGADNNEQFF
.,15,TRBJ2-1,TRBV6-5,CASSYGIAGDNEQFF
.,13,TRBJ2-4,TRBV28,CASSLTPGSIQYF
.,14,TRBJ2-7,TRBV15,CATSSLGDSYEQYF
.,14,TRBJ2-4,TRBV4-2,CASSQDRQVNIQYF
.,18,TRBJ1-3,TRBV7-9,CASSLQVAATYSGNAIYF
.,13,TRBJ2-1,TRBV29-1,CSVEGQGFNEQFF
.,14,TRBJ2-2,TRBV20-1,CSATGLDNTGELFF
.,15,TRBJ1-5,TRBV30,CAWSVGENSNQPQHF
.,12,TRBJ1-2,TRBV29-1,CSAAGGFYGYTF
.,16,TRBJ1-5,TRBV5-5,CASSWRAANSNQPQHF
.,16,TRBJ2-1,TRBV7-3,CASSLIPSGKADEQFF
.,16,TRBJ2-7,TRBV29-1,CSVEVIAGGHPYEQYF
medium-sized,15,TRBJ2-3,TRBV7-9,CASSPREMSTDTQYF
.,16,TRBJ1-4,TRBV7-9,CASSLTGTVENEKLFF
.,11,TRBJ2-1,TRBV4-2,CASSRGGEQFF
.,15,TRBJ2-2,TRBV5-6,CASSPITRNTGELFF
.,13,TRBJ2-5,TRBV9,CASSLGGSETQYF
medium-sized,14,TRBJ2-3,TRBV7-2,CASSLLPGADTQYF
.,14,TRBJ2-3,TRBV4-3,CASSPGQGLDTQYF
.,13,TRBJ1-4,TRBV7-2,CASSDATNEKLFF
.,18,TRBJ2-7,TRBV20-1,CSARDYGERLRSSYEQYF
.,13,TRBJ2-7,TRBV28,CASSFEDSYEQYF
.,11,TRBJ2-1,TRBV12-3/TRBV12-4,CASSIYNEQFF
.,14,TRBJ2-1,TRBV12-3/TRBV12-4,CASSFRGNGNEQFF
.,13,TRBJ1-1,TRBV14,CASSPHPGGEAFF